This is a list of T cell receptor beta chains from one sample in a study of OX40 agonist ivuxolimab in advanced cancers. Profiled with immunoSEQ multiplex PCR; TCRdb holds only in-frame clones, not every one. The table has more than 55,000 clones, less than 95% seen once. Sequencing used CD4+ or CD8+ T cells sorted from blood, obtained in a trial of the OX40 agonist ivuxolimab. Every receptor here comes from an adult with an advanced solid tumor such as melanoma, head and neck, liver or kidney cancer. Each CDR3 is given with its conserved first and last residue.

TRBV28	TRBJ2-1	CASSRPGLVNEQFF
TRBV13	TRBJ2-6	CASSWSGPSGANVLTF
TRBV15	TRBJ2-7	CATSRDGLRYEQYF
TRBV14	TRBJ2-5	CASSQEIQGGETQYF
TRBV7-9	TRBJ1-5	CASSRGTDNQPQHF
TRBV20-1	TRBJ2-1	CSATSWREQFF
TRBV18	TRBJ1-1	CASSPTSDTEAFF
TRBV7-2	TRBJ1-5	CASSTQNSNQPQHF
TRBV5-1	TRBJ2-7	CASSWGTGGNEQYF
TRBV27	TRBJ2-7	CASSFAGTYEQYF
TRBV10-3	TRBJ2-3	CAISEGLGASTDTQYF